A single sample is the source of the 12 T cell receptor beta chains below, sequenced in a study of metastatic and nonmetastatic thyroid tumors. Prior to thyroid surgery, none of the patients had received any treatment. TCRdb re-clonotyped the PCR reads via MiXCR. The sample records 90,000 or so clones, around 7.8% being singletons. What was sequenced was blood. The receptors come from a female donor with papillary thyroid cancer or a benign thyroid nodule (not recorded which). Some clones in this sample may be carry-over from other donors' samples.

This clone was counted at least ten times. The chain employs TRBV20-1 and TRBJ2-1, with D possibly being TRBD1 (6 bases). In germline, CDR1 is DFQATT, CDR2 SNEGSKA (reference sequence). The V end was cut by 1 base, the J end by 5 bases, with 24 bases between. The CDR3 is made up of 18 amino acids. The CDR3 DNA sequence: TGCAGTGCTAGAGGGGACCGTTGGGGGCCTATTGCTAACAATGAGCAGTTCTTC. Protein sequence: CSARGDRWGPIANNEQFF.

This clone was recorded at least ten times. The V gene is TRBV4-2, the J gene TRBJ2-5; D is possibly TRBD1 (6 bases). The V end lost 4 bases, the J end lost 1 base, and 13 bases lay between the germline ends. The V gene's germline CDR1 is LGHNA and CDR2 YNFKEQ. The CDR3 runs to 15 residues. In nucleotides, the CDR3 is TGTGCCAGCAGCCTCTTACAGGGTTCCCAAGAGACCCAGTACTTC. This sequence encodes CASSLLQGSQETQYF.

This clone has at least ten counts. The V gene is TRBV3-1, the J gene TRBJ1-3; weak D call: TRBD1 (5 bases). Trimming cost V 3 bases and J 3 bases, with 12 bases left between them. The CDR3 totals 15 residues. The germline gives CDR1 LGHDT, CDR2 YNNKEL (reference sequence). The CDR3 bases are TGTGCCAGCAGCCAGCAGGGAAAAGGTGGAAACACCATATATTTT. Its translation: CASSQQGKGGNTIYF.

This clone was picked up many times. V is TRBV20-1 and J is TRBJ2-7; 13 bases are a match to TRBD2. J was trimmed by 3 bases and V by 4 bases; bases with no gene match: 6. Per germline, CDR1 DFQATT and CDR2 SNEGSKA (reference sequence). The CDR3 length is 15 residues. CDR3 amino acids: CSAMTSGGTIYEQYF. In nucleotides, the CDR3 is TGCAGTGCTATGACTAGCGGGGGGACCATCTACGAGCAGTACTTC.

The CDR3 here is CASSPRALQETQYF. The CDR3 DNA is TGTGCCAGCAGCCCACGGGCCCTACAAGAGACCCAGTACTTC. The chain links TRBV6-1 to TRBJ2-5; D not certain. Per the germline V gene, CDR1 is MNHNS and CDR2 is SASEGT. The ends were cut back, 6 bases at V and 2 bases at J, with 13 bases in the middle. This CDR3 has 14 amino acids.

The chain recombines TRBV24-1 with TRBJ1-5; 7 positions match TRBD1. V was pared by 3 bases and J by 6 bases, with 10 bases of the junction left unmatched. Germline V gene data show CDR1 as KGHDR and CDR2 as SFDVKD. The CDR3 covers 16 residues. Written as DNA, the CDR3 is TGTGCCACCAGTGATCCCAGACAGGGAGGGGGTCAGCCCCAGCATTTT. This encodes CATSDPRQGGGQPQHF.

This clone was seen repeatedly, ten times or more. The gene calls are TRBV27 and TRBJ2-7, with D possibly matching TRBD2 (7 bases). Germline lookup yields CDR1 MNHEY and CDR2 SMNVEV (reference sequence). The CDR3 contains 16 residues. Trimming stripped 2 bases from V and 2 bases from J, with 16 bases between. CDR3 in DNA: TGTGCCAGCAGTTTAGGGGGGGCAGGGGTCACCTACGAGCAGTACTTC. It is translated as CASSLGGAGVTYEQYF.

This clone was detected many times. J is TRBJ1-1 and V is TRBV11-2; 8 bases match TRBD1. With V trimmed by 4 bases and J by 6 bases, 7 bases remained unmatched. This CDR3 has 14 residues. Germline CDR1 SGHAT, CDR2 FQNNGV. CDR3 sequence reads: CASSSDRGVSEAFF. In DNA form, the CDR3 reads TGTGCCAGCAGCTCTGACAGGGGAGTCTCTGAAGCTTTCTTT.

This clone was detected a few times. The chain couples TRBV9 to TRBJ1-4; tentative D call: TRBD1 (5 bases). The CDR3 is 15 amino acids. The V gene's germline CDR1 is SGDLS and CDR2 YYNGEE. Trimming took 4 bases from V and 3 from J, leaving 13 bases between them. CDR3 protein: CASSTLPTANEKLFF. The DNA for the CDR3 is TGTGCCAGCAGCACCCTGCCGACAGCTAATGAAAAACTGTTTTTT.

The rearrangement uses TRBV6-5 and TRBJ2-7; no clear D. V dropped 4 bases and J dropped 4 bases, with 14 bases sitting between them. CDR1 MNHEY and CDR2 SVGAGI come from the germline V gene. The CDR3 covers 14 residues. The CDR3 DNA follows: TGTGCCAGCAGTTCCCCACAGAAAGCTTACGAGCAGTACTTC. Translation gives CASSSPQKAYEQYF.

At least ten counts were recorded for this clone. The V call is TRBV28, the J call TRBJ1-2; D is unresolved. The CDR3 consists of 12 residues. Germline CDR1 reads MDHEN; CDR2 reads SYDVKM. V was shortened by 1 base and J by 3 bases, with 3 bases between the two germline ends. The CDR3 here is CASSLFDYGYTF. As DNA, the CDR3 is TGTGCCAGCAGTTTATTTGACTATGGCTACACCTTC.

The chain carries TRBV5-8 and TRBJ2-5, with TRBD2 matching over 9 bases. The germline V gene has CDR1 SGHTS and CDR2 YDEGEE. The CDR3 is made up of 16 amino acids. J gave up 8 bases and V 2 bases, and 13 bases lay outside the gene matches. The CDR3 DNA follows: TGTGCCAGCAGCTTAGGCGGGGGGGCCGCTAGGACCACCCAGTACTTC. Its protein product is CASSLGGGAARTTQYF. The full variable domain, rest sourced from reference TRBV5-8 and TRBJ2-5, is EAGVTQSPTHLIKTRGQQATLRCSPISGHTSVYWYQQALGLGLQFLLWYDEGEERNRGNFPPRFSGRQFPNYSSELNVNALELEDSALYLCASSLGGGAARTTQYFGPGTRLLVL.